This T cell receptor beta chain was identified in a study of T cells after yellow fever vaccination (dated by TCRdb to between 2019 and 2020). Regarding the research as a whole: The SMART-Seq v4 Ultra Low Input RNA kit was used to prepare libraries from fractions with low cell numbers. Blood was collected at multiple timepoints before and after primary and secondary immunization, and bulk PBMC replicates and cell subsets were isolated. Two healthy male donors, one aged 18 to 30 and one aged 30 to 40 years, were included in the cohort. Bulk TCR alpha and beta repertoires were sequenced longitudinally to track T-cell clones before and after primary and booster YFV17D yellow fever vaccination. What the research found in general, with its limitations: Most clones expanded after primary vaccination (around 97% of CD4 and approximately 90% of CD8) were re-detected after the booster, suggesting that broad memory maintenance occurred. Because the study included only a couple of donors, the extent to which the findings can be generalized is limited. FACS-sorted repertoires could contain abundant contaminating clonotypes from the bulk population, so computational filtering was required. Compared with the primary T-cell response, the secondary T-cell response was weaker but faster, peaking on day 5 rather than day 15. A small fraction of clonotypes appeared in both the CD4 and CD8 compartments, likely as a result of convergent recombination.

The germline V gene (reference sequence) specifies LNHDA as CDR1 and SQIVND as CDR2. V and J are truncated by 0 bases and 1 base respectively, leaving an intervening sequence of 13 bases. Spanning cysteine to phenylalanine, the CDR3 consists of 17 amino acids. Only the CDR3 region is kept as DNA, spanning 51 bases read in frame from base 1. Points on this clonotype: What this receptor recognizes is not known. There are no base qualities to consult, and no much larger clone falls within one base.

Synthesis of TCR cDNA relied on 5'RACE template switching, a step that introduced a universal primer site along with unique molecular identifiers. Priming for cDNA synthesis came from both the TCR alpha and TCR beta constant segments. Two PCR steps were used to amplify libraries, with sample barcodes and sequencing adapters being added in the second step. Sequencing of the libraries was done on either Illumina HiSeq 2500 (2x100 bp) or NovaSeq (2x150 bp). On the authors' methods: Reads were demultiplexed and collapsed into UMI consensus sequences with MIGEC, and V(D)J alignment was performed with MiXCR. Vaccine-responding clonotypes were identified with edgeR using replicate PBMC samples, with FDR below 0.01 and a log2 fold change above 5 up to day 15 being required. CD4 or CD8 identity was assigned to each bulk clonotype according to whether the clonotype was present at higher abundance in the sequenced CD4 repertoire or the sequenced CD8 repertoire. TCRdb took the public reads, trimmed them with fastp at Q25, ran MiXCR for clone calling and kept in-frame beta chains. Each entry merges the rows of one CDR3 protein and shows their most common DNA and genes. Here the V and J calls rest on TCRdb's processing, not on the authors' analysis. The sample data list some 160,000 distinct CDR3 sequences, and 6% to 7.5% of these were observed just once. Jointly, the top ten make up roughly 2.5% of the sample.

In the paper's terms, the treatment or condition label means: live attenuated yellow fever vaccine strain. PBMCs were isolated from peripheral blood using a standard Ficoll-Paque protocol. Dynabeads CD4 and CD8 positive selection kits were used to isolate the CD4 and CD8 T-cell fractions. RNA was extracted with TriZol from bulk PBMCs, CD4 and CD8 fractions, and dextramer-positive and dextramer-negative fractions. This sequence uses TRBV19 and TRBJ2-1, with TRBD1 as a weak D call on 7 bases. The receptor's source is a man between 18 and 35 years old who received the YFV17D yellow fever vaccine. The specimen comprised CD4+ T cells sorted from PBMCs, sampled 5 days after the first yellow fever vaccination. The CDR3 protein is CASSIESGGLSYNEQFF. The DNA sequence is given as TGTGCCAGTAGTATAGAATCAGGGGGGCTGTCCTACAATGAGCAGTTCTTC.